The clone carrying this TCR beta chain was counted once. Its antigen is still unknown. These data originate in a study of blood T cells in healthy people across ages. CDR1 and CDR2 (germline): MNHEY, SVGAGI. V was shortened by 2 bases and J by 5 bases, with 14 bases between the two germline ends. The CDR3 has 15 amino acids. The study, taken as a whole, reports: Estimates of diversity drawn from one million T cells were considered underestimates. Leaving the PBMCs unsorted stopped any conclusive comparison of naive versus antigen-experienced cells. It was not known whether donors were CMV positive (a possible confounder of expanded clonotype changes).

Sample-barcoded 5' priming and a J-beta primer mix drove a second PCR of about 7 to 12 cycles. Each of the samples gave a minimum of 2.5 million paired-end reads that contained CDR3. One entry per CDR3 protein results from TCRdb running MiXCR on the 5' RACE reads. The sample yields roughly 860,000 distinct CDR3 sequences, about 59% seen once. The sequencing sample was made of blood. The TCR comes from a man aged 25 to 40 in good health. The chain joins TRBV6-5 to TRBJ2-3, with D perhaps matching TRBD2 (7 bases). CDR3 sequence: CASSYAGAGGDTQYF. CDR3 nucleotide sequence: TGTGCCAGCAGTTACGCGGGGGCCGGGGGAGATACGCAGTATTTT.